These T cell receptor beta chains were read from a single sample in a study of cytomegalovirus exposure and HLA in healthy donors. TCRdb's table, derived via immunoSEQ multiplex PCR, lists solely in-frame clones and lacks some. In the table there are about 160,000 clones, nearly 80% of which are singletons. The material sequenced was PBMCs. The receptors originated from a woman between 35 and 50 years old in good health and CMV-seronegative. Each CDR3 is given with its conserved first and last residue. Fields, in order: V gene, J gene, clone size, D gene, CDR3 protein, CDR3 DNA. A D gene is named only where the DNA matches it firmly. Rows give clone size only sometimes, using once, few, many, or a class for an expanded clone.

TRBV6-1	TRBJ1-1	.	TRBD1	CASSNRGNTEAFF	TGTGCCAGCAGTAACAGGGGCAACACTGAAGCTTTCTTT
TRBV9	TRBJ2-3	.	.	CAGSVVPGTDTQYF	TGTGCCGGCAGCGTAGTACCGGGAACAGATACGCAGTATTTT
TRBV4-1	TRBJ1-1	few	TRBD1	CASSFTGTGMSEAFF	TGCGCCAGCAGCTTTACCGGGACAGGGATGTCTGAAGCTTTCTTT
TRBV11-1	TRBJ1-2	.	.	CASSAAGGYGYTF	TGTGCCAGCAGCGCAGCAGGAGGCTATGGCTACACCTTC
TRBV7-6	TRBJ1-1	few	.	CASRSSGMNTEAFF	TGTGCCAGCAGATCCTCGGGTATGAACACTGAAGCTTTCTTT
TRBV11-2	TRBJ2-3	.	.	CASSFLGDTQYF	TGTGCCAGCAGCTTTTTAGGAGATACGCAATATTTT
TRBV2	TRBJ2-5	.	.	CASSEARETQYF	TGTGCCAGCAGTGAAGCGAGGGAGACCCAGTACTTC
TRBV14	TRBJ2-1	.	TRBD2	CASSRWGRGGRDEQFF	TGTGCCAGCAGCCGGTGGGGTCGCGGGGGGCGGGATGAGCAGTTCTTC
TRBV6-1	TRBJ1-4	.	.	CASSERGSYEKLFF	TGTGCCAGCAGTGAACGCGGCAGCTACGAAAAACTGTTTTTT
TRBV5-1	TRBJ2-7	.	.	CASSLELRRDEQYF	TGCGCCAGCAGCTTGGAACTACGCAGAGACGAGCAGTACTTC
TRBV5-4	TRBJ1-2	few	.	CASSLTDYGYTF	TGTGCCAGCAGCTTGACGGACTATGGCTACACCTTC
TRBV5-1	TRBJ2-3	.	.	CASSLALSAGLPMSTDTQYF	TGCGCCAGCAGCTTGGCTTTGTCGGCAGGCCTCCCGATGAGCACAGATACGCAGTATTTT
TRBV11-2	TRBJ1-2	.	TRBD1	CASSFAGGDYGYTF	TGTGCCAGCAGCTTTGCAGGGGGCGACTATGGCTACACCTTC
TRBV10-3	TRBJ1-2	.	.	CAISESPGADYGYTF	TGTGCCATCAGTGAGTCTCCAGGAGCGGACTATGGCTACACCTTC
TRBV5-1	TRBJ1-1	.	.	CAKKVAGRLTEAFF	TGCGCCAAGAAGGTGGCAGGGCGTTTGACTGAAGCTTTCTTT
TRBV18	TRBJ2-7	.	.	CASSPLDSGRYEQYF	TGTGCCAGCTCACCATTAGACAGTGGACGATACGAGCAGTACTTC
TRBV6-4	TRBJ2-5	once	.	CASSGQLQETQYF	TGTGCCAGCAGTGGACAGTTACAAGAGACCCAGTACTTC
TRBV5-6	TRBJ1-1	.	TRBD1	CASSLGQGKMTEAFF	TGTGCCAGCAGCCTGGGACAGGGAAAAATGACTGAAGCTTTCTTT
TRBV11-2	TRBJ2-7	.	.	CASGPGLLSYEQYF	TGTGCCAGCGGGCCCGGACTCCTATCCTACGAGCAGTACTTC
TRBV27	TRBJ2-7	.	.	CASSLQGPRSGQYF	TGTGCCAGCAGTTTACAGGGGCCCCGGAGCGGGCAGTACTTC
TRBV27	TRBJ1-6	.	TRBD1	CASSPYRDRGQSPLHF	TGTGCCAGCAGCCCCTACCGGGACAGGGGGCAGTCACCCCTCCACTTT
TRBV2	TRBJ2-7	.	TRBD1	CASRAGTGSEEQYF	TGTGCCAGCAGAGCCGGGACAGGGTCGGAGGAGCAGTACTTC
TRBV5-1	TRBJ1-6	.	TRBD1	CASSLGGQGSSPLHF	TGCGCCAGCAGCTTGGGAGGACAGGGTTCTTCACCCCTCCACTTT
TRBV5-1	TRBJ1-6	.	.	CASSSRDGSSYNSPLHF	TGCGCCAGCAGCTCCAGGGACGGGAGCTCCTATAATTCACCCCTCCACTTT
TRBV4-1	TRBJ1-1	few	.	CASSQDLARGF	TGCGCCAGCAGCCAAGATTTGGCCCGGGGCTTT
TRBV6-5	TRBJ1-1	.	.	CASSYEGGWVGSEAFF	TGTGCCAGCAGTTACGAGGGAGGGTGGGTCGGATCAGAAGCTTTCTTT
TRBV7-8	TRBJ2-7	.	.	CASSLANRAGEQYF	TGTGCCAGCAGCTTAGCGAACAGGGCTGGCGAGCAGTACTTC
TRBV19	TRBJ2-1	.	.	CASSNRVSYNEQFF	TGTGCCAGTAGTAACAGGGTCTCCTACAATGAGCAGTTCTTC
TRBV11-2	TRBJ2-1	.	.	CASSPGDWRAYNEQFF	TGTGCCAGCAGCCCTGGGGACTGGAGAGCCTACAATGAGCAGTTCTTC
TRBV25-1	TRBJ1-5	.	.	CASSESRSRGRNQPQHF	TGTGCCAGCAGTGAATCCCGCTCCAGGGGACGCAATCAGCCCCAGCATTTT
TRBV5-1	TRBJ2-7	once	.	CASSLTGSYEQYF	TGCGCCAGCAGCTTGACAGGGTCCTACGAGCAGTACTTC
TRBV19	TRBJ1-2	.	TRBD1	CASNPQGRYGYTF	TGTGCCAGTAATCCACAGGGGCGATATGGCTACACCTTC
TRBV5-6	TRBJ1-2	.	.	CASLQGPNYGYTF	TGTGCCAGCCTGCAGGGCCCTAACTATGGCTACACCTTC
TRBV5-1	TRBJ2-3	.	TRBD1	CASSEYRGVDTDTQYF	TGCGCCAGCAGCGAGTACAGGGGGGTAGACACAGATACGCAGTATTTT
TRBV18	TRBJ1-3	.	TRBD1	CASSPPGDRAGNTIYF	TGTGCCAGCTCACCACCCGGAGACAGGGCTGGAAACACCATATATTTT
TRBV5-1	TRBJ1-3	few	.	CASSFGGQNTIYF	TGCGCCAGCAGCTTCGGTGGACAAAACACCATATATTTT
TRBV5-5	TRBJ1-2	.	TRBD1	CASRPDRGDGYTF	TGTGCCAGCAGACCCGACAGGGGTGATGGCTACACCTTC
TRBV5-1	TRBJ2-7	.	.	CASSREYEQYF	TGCGCCAGCAGCAGGGAGTACGAGCAGTACTTC
TRBV9	TRBJ1-4	.	TRBD1	CASSRTGGNEKLFF	TGTGCCAGCAGCCGAACAGGGGGCAATGAAAAACTGTTTTTT
TRBV5-6	TRBJ2-5	few	TRBD1	CASSPGQGVRQETQYF	TGTGCCAGCAGCCCGGGACAGGGGGTTCGCCAAGAGACCCAGTACTTC
TRBV2	TRBJ1-6	.	.	CASSQPGGGVNSPLHF	TGCGCCAGCAGTCAACCGGGAGGAGGGGTCAATTCACCCCTCCACTTT
TRBV4-2	TRBJ2-1	.	.	CASSPYGGLISYNEQFF	TGTGCCAGCAGCCCCTATGGCGGGCTGATCTCCTACAATGAGCAGTTCTTC
TRBV4-1	TRBJ1-5	.	.	CASSDRFRSNQPQHF	TGCGCCAGCAGCGACAGGTTTCGGAGCAATCAGCCCCAGCATTTT
TRBV4-1	TRBJ1-2	.	TRBD1	CASSQDDRGREGYTF	TGCGCCAGCAGCCAAGATGACAGGGGACGGGAGGGCTACACCTTC
TRBV27	TRBJ2-5	.	.	CASSPLTRTGTQYF	TGTGCCAGCAGTCCCCTGACTAGAACGGGGACCCAGTACTTC
TRBV6-1	TRBJ1-1	.	TRBD1	CASTTDRVNTEAFF	TGTGCCAGCACTACGGACAGGGTTAACACTGAAGCTTTCTTT
TRBV28	TRBJ1-4	.	TRBD1	CASSLWELTGVSNEKLFF	TGTGCCAGCAGTTTATGGGAGTTGACAGGGGTGTCTAATGAAAAACTGTTTTTT
TRBV27	TRBJ2-3	.	TRBD2	CASSFSGGAADTQYF	TGTGCCAGCAGTTTCAGCGGGGGGGCGGCAGATACGCAGTATTTT
TRBV6-6	TRBJ2-1	.	TRBD1	CASSIQGPYNEQFF	TGTGCCAGCAGTATACAGGGGCCCTACAATGAGCAGTTCTTC
TRBV28	TRBJ1-4	.	.	CASSWGGGGTNEKLFF	TGTGCCAGCAGTTGGGGGGGAGGGGGAACTAATGAAAAACTGTTTTTT
TRBV7-9	TRBJ2-7	once	.	CASSFRGALDEQYF	TGTGCCAGCAGCTTCCGGGGGGCCCTGGACGAGCAGTACTTC
TRBV5-1	TRBJ2-5	.	TRBD1	CASSYRDSRQETQYF	TGCGCCAGCAGCTACCGGGACAGCAGACAAGAGACCCAGTACTTC
TRBV5-8	TRBJ2-1	.	TRBD1	CASSSDREYNEQFF	TGTGCCAGCAGCTCCGACAGGGAGTACAATGAGCAGTTCTTC